Below, 26 T cell receptor beta chains from the same sample are listed, as sequenced in a study of blood T cell repertoires in COVID-19 (dated by TCRdb to 2020 to 2022). Library preparation was by the immunoSEQ multiplex PCR assay. TCRdb's version of the immuneACCESS table is confined to in-frame rearrangements and falls short of the full clone set. An unresolved V gene accounts for under half of the shortfall where checked; the remainder is of unknown origin. This sample has approximately 54,000 clones in its table, and approximately 87% of those were observed once. 3% to 4.5% of the sample lies in the top ten. The specimen sequenced was peripheral blood. The receptor set was obtained from a man between 45 and 60 years old with acute or convalescent COVID-19.

V gene TRBV6-6 combines with J gene TRBJ1-1, with D possibly being TRBD1 (6 bases). The CDR3 has 14 amino acids. Germline V CDR1 and CDR2: MNHNY, SVGAGI (reference sequence). With 7 bases removed from V and 3 bases from J, the gap between germline ends came to 15 bases. The CDR3 bases are TGTGCCAGCACCGTACAGGGAGGGGACACTGAAGCTTTCTTT. Translating gives CASTVQGGDTEAFF.

The genes are TRBV5-1 and TRBJ1-5; 7 positions match TRBD1. Germline V gives CDR1 SGHRS, CDR2 YFSETQ. The length of the CDR3 is 14 residues. With 3 bases clipped from V and 2 bases from J, the junction kept 2 bases outside the gene matches. DNA of the CDR3: TGCGCCAGCAGCTCAGGACAGGGCAATCAGCCCCAGCATTTT. This gives the protein CASSSGQGNQPQHF.

J is TRBJ1-4 and V is TRBV20-1, with a tentative D call TRBD1 (5 bases). Germline V lookup: CDR1 DFQATT, CDR2 SNEGSKA (reference sequence). CDR3 length: 16 residues. The V gene lost 3 bases and the J gene lost 0 bases, with 14 bases spanning the gap. The chain's CDR3 is CSASSRERATNEKLFF. DNA for the CDR3: TGCAGTGCTAGTTCCAGGGAAAGAGCAACTAATGAAAAACTGTTTTTT.

V and J are TRBV11-3 and TRBJ2-5, with 7 nucleotides matching TRBD1. Per germline, CDR1 SGHNT and CDR2 YENEEA. The V and J ends lost 5 bases and 8 bases, in that order; junction bases with no gene match: 8. The CDR3 loop spans 13 amino acids. The CDR3 here is CASSLTGWETQYF. The CDR3 DNA follows: TGTGCCAGCAGCCTGACAGGGTGGGAAACCCAGTACTTC.

The rearrangement joins TRBV2 to TRBJ1-2, with a weak D call TRBD1 (5 bases). The germline CDR1 and CDR2 sequences are SNHLY and FYNNEI. The CDR3 runs 13 residues. The V end lost 9 bases, the J end lost 0 bases, and 11 bases lay between the germline ends. The CDR3 loop is CASARESNYGYTF. In DNA form, the CDR3 reads TGTGCCAGTGCCAGGGAATCTAACTATGGCTACACCTTC.

The gene calls are TRBV5-1 and TRBJ2-1; D possibly corresponds to TRBD1 (5 bases). Per the germline V gene, CDR1 is SGHRS and CDR2 is YFSETQ. The CDR3 extends over 13 amino acids. V was pared by 4 bases and J by 9 bases, with 14 bases between. The CDR3 reads CASSIDSYSEQFF. The CDR3 nucleotides read TGCGCCAGCAGCATAGACAGTTATAGTGAGCAGTTCTTC.

The V gene is TRBV2, the J gene TRBJ2-1; TRBD2 aligns across 9 bases. Germline values: CDR1 SNHLY, CDR2 FYNNEI. Trimming at V came to 6 bases and at J to 8 bases, leaving 8 bases not matched to a gene. CDR3 size: 14 residues. CDR3 protein: CASRTGLARDEQFF. CDR3 nucleotide sequence: TGTGCCAGCAGGACGGGACTAGCTCGCGATGAGCAGTTCTTC.

The chain has TRBV6-1 and TRBJ1-4; no clear D gene. This CDR3 is 15 amino acids long. Germline assignment: CDR1 MNHNS and CDR2 SASEGT. V dropped 1 base and J dropped 6 bases, with 12 bases sitting between them. The DNA for the CDR3 is TGTGCCAGCAGTGAAGGGAGGGAGAGAGATGAAAAACTGTTTTTT. Translated, it gives CASSEGRERDEKLFF.

V gene TRBV7-8 combines with J gene TRBJ1-2, with 9 bases identical to TRBD1. CDR3 length: 13 amino acids. The germline CDR1 and CDR2 sequences are SGHVS and FQNEAQ. The trim removed 3 bases at V and 6 bases at J, leaving 2 bases unmatched. In nucleotides, the CDR3 is TGTGCCAGCAGCTTTCGGACAGGGGATGGCTACACCTTC. Protein: CASSFRTGDGYTF. Together with reference TRBV7-8 and TRBJ1-2, the CDR3 gives the full variable domain: GAGVSQSPRYKVAKRGQDVALRCDPISGHVSLFWYQQALGQGPEFLTYFQNEAQLDKSGLPSDRFFAERPEGSVSTLKIQRTQQEDSAVYLCASSFRTGDGYTFGSGTRLTVV.

The chain joins TRBV19 to TRBJ1-2; tentative D call: TRBD1 (6 bases). Germline-derived CDR1 and CDR2 are LNHDA and SQIVND (reference sequence). Deletions cut 7 bases from V and 5 bases from J, with 17 bases between. The CDR3 is 14 amino acids. The CDR3: CASNRQVETYGYTF. CDR3 in DNA: TGTGCCAGTAATCGACAGGTCGAAACATATGGCTACACCTTC.

This clone was seen only once. This CDR3 reads CATSREVGGSYEQYF. In DNA, the CDR3 is TGTGCCACCAGCAGGGAGGTGGGAGGGTCCTACGAGCAGTACTTC. The V gene is TRBV15, the J gene TRBJ2-7, with TRBD2 identical over 7 bases. Per germline, CDR1 LNHNV and CDR2 YYDKDF (reference sequence). The V and J ends lost 3 bases and 1 base, in that order; junction bases with no gene match: 6. This CDR3 comprises 15 residues.

The V and J genes are TRBV7-9 and TRBJ2-5; 8 bases are shared with TRBD2. The CDR3 loop spans 16 amino acids. Losses at the gene ends were 6 bases for V and 2 bases for J; bases not matched to a gene: 11. Looked up from germline, CDR1 is SEHNR and CDR2 is FQNEAQ (reference sequence). Written as DNA, the CDR3 is TGTGCCAGCAGTCAATTACCGGGACTAGGGCAAGAGACCCAGTACTTC. Its translation is CASSQLPGLGQETQYF.

The chain carries TRBV4-1 and TRBJ2-7; tentative D call: TRBD1 (5 bases). This CDR3 region has 14 residues. The V gene lost 1 base and the J gene lost 0 bases, with 7 bases spanning the gap. Germline lookup yields CDR1 MGHRA and CDR2 YSYEKL. The CDR3 reads CASSQGDSSYEQYF. The CDR3 coding sequence is TGCGCCAGCAGCCAAGGCGACAGCTCCTACGAGCAGTACTTC.

This clone occurred a few times. This sequence joins TRBV7-9 and TRBJ2-4; D not resolved. Between the trimmed V and J ends, which lost 4 bases and 0 bases, there was a span of 10 bases. Germline CDR1 SEHNR, CDR2 FQNEAQ (reference sequence). The CDR3 is 15 amino acids. The CDR3 DNA is TGTGCCAGCAGCTCAACTACGCTAGCCAAAAACATTCAGTACTTC. Translated, it gives CASSSTTLAKNIQYF.

The V gene is TRBV5-1, the J gene TRBJ2-1; D perhaps matches TRBD1 (6 bases). Germline CDR1 reads SGHRS; CDR2 reads YFSETQ. The CDR3 is 14 residues long. The ends were cut back, 7 bases at V and 7 bases at J, with 18 bases in the middle. Here the CDR3 reads CASCRTGIANEQFF. The CDR3 nucleotides are TGCGCCAGCTGCAGAACAGGGATCGCAAATGAGCAGTTCTTC.

V gene TRBV6-4 combines with J gene TRBJ1-1; no firm D call. The CDR3 contains 13 residues. Germline V gene sequence: CDR1 MRHNA, CDR2 SNTAGT. V lost 4 bases and J 2 bases, leaving 8 bases between the germline ends. This CDR3 reads CASSALINTEAFF. CDR3 sequence (DNA): TGTGCCAGCAGTGCCTTAATCAACACTGAAGCTTTCTTT.

The chain couples TRBV29-1 to TRBJ1-5; D is possibly TRBD1 (5 bases). The CDR3 is 13 residues long. Looked up from germline, CDR1 is SQVTM and CDR2 is ANQGSEA. The ends were cut back, 1 base at V and 5 bases at J, with 9 bases in the middle. CDR3 nucleotides: TGCAGCGTTGAAGGGAAGGGGTATCAGCCCCAGCATTTT. Translation: CSVEGKGYQPQHF.

The J gene is TRBJ1-4, the V gene TRBV5-6, with 7 bases that match TRBD1. The CDR3 is 14 residues long. Trimming at V came to 0 bases and at J to 8 bases, leaving 4 bases not matched to a gene. Germline assignment: CDR1 SGHDT and CDR2 YYEEEE. The CDR3 spells CASSLEGAEEKLFF. As DNA, the CDR3 is TGTGCCAGCAGCTTGGAGGGGGCAGAGGAAAAACTGTTTTTT.

The rearrangement joins TRBV24-1 to TRBJ2-2; unclear D gene. In germline, CDR1 is KGHDR, CDR2 SFDVKD. This CDR3 has 13 amino acids. Deletions cut 7 bases from V and 6 bases from J, with 11 bases between. The CDR3 nucleotides read TGTGCCACCAGCGGCCAGGTGCCCGGGGAGCTGTTTTTT. It encodes CATSGQVPGELFF.

The chain links TRBV6-1 to TRBJ2-1, with 9 bases matching TRBD2. CDR3 length equals 14 residues. Germline CDR1 is MNHNS and CDR2 is SASEGT. The V and J ends lost 0 bases and 9 bases, in that order; junction bases with no gene match: 3. The CDR3 DNA is TGTGCCAGCAGTGAAGCTAGCGGGAGCCTTGAGCAGTTCTTC. Protein product: CASSEASGSLEQFF.

The chain has TRBV9 and TRBJ2-1; D is undetermined. This CDR3 has 16 residues. Germline CDR1 and CDR2: SGDLS and YYNGEE. The V end lost 0 bases, the J end lost 0 bases, and 10 bases lay between the germline ends. In DNA, the CDR3 is TGTGCCAGCAGCGTAGATGGTAGTGTCTCCTACAATGAGCAGTTCTTC. Protein: CASSVDGSVSYNEQFF.

Of note for this clone: In the same sample, other DNA sequences code for this CDR3. The chain combines TRBV30 with TRBJ2-7, with 9 nucleotides matching TRBD1. Germline V gene lookup returns CDR1 GTSNPN and CDR2 SVGIG (reference sequence). This CDR3 has 14 residues. V lost 2 bases, J lost 3 bases, and 5 bases stayed unmatched. The CDR3 loop is CAWSRTGGYYEQYF. DNA of the CDR3: TGTGCCTGGAGTCGAACAGGGGGCTACTACGAGCAGTACTTC.

V gene TRBV25-1 combines with J gene TRBJ2-3; 8 bases fit TRBD2. The CDR3 is 16 residues long. CDR1 and CDR2 (germline): MGHDK, SYGVNS. V lost 5 bases to trimming and J lost 4 bases; unmatched junction nucleotides: 11. This CDR3 is CASSSRIAGIADTQYF. The DNA for the CDR3 is TGTGCCAGCAGTTCCCGGATAGCGGGGATAGCAGATACGCAGTATTTT.

The V gene is TRBV29-1, the J gene TRBJ1-6, with TRBD1 as a possible D gene (6 bases). Looked up from germline, CDR1 is SQVTM and CDR2 is ANQGSEA. The CDR3 spans 13 residues. V lost 6 bases and J lost 7, with 13 bases in between. For the CDR3, the DNA is TGCAGCGTCCTAGAGGGGGACAATTCACCCCTCCACTTT. Its protein product is CSVLEGDNSPLHF.

V usage is TRBV3-1 (or the pseudogene TRBV3-2) and J usage is TRBJ2-5; D not certain. The CDR3 is made up of 15 amino acids. Germline values: CDR1 LGHDT, CDR2 YNNKEL (reference sequence). V dropped 0 bases and J dropped 5 bases, with 13 bases sitting between them. The chain's CDR3 is CASSQDTTGWETQYF. The CDR3 nucleotides read TGTGCCAGCAGCCAAGATACGACTGGGTGGGAGACCCAGTACTTC.

The rearrangement joins TRBV7-3 to TRBJ1-2; 8 bases line up with TRBD1. The ends lost 2 bases at V and 7 bases at J; junction bases unmatched: 6. The germline CDR1 and CDR2 sequences are SGHTA and FQGTGA. CDR3 length equals 14 residues. DNA for the CDR3: TGTGCCAGCAGCTTACGGGGACAGGATAGTGGCTACACCTTC. Amino acids: CASSLRGQDSGYTF.